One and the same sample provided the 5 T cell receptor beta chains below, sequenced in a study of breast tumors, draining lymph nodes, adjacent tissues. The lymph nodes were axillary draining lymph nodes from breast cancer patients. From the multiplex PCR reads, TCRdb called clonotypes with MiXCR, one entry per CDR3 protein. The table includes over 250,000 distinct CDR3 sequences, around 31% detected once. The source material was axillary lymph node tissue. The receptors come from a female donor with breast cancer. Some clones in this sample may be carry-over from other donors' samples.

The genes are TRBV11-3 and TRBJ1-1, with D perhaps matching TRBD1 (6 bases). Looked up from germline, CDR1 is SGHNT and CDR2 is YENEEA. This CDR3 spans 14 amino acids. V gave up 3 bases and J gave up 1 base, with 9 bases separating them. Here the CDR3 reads CASSLQGQNTEAFF. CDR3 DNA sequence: TGTGCCAGCAGCTTGCAGGGACAGAACACTGAAGCTTTCTTT.

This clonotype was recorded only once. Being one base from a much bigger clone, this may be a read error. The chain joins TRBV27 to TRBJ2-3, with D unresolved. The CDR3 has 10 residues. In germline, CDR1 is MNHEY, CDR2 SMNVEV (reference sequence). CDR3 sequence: CASPSDAQYF. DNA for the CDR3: TGTGCCAGCCCCTCAGATGCGCAGTATTTT.

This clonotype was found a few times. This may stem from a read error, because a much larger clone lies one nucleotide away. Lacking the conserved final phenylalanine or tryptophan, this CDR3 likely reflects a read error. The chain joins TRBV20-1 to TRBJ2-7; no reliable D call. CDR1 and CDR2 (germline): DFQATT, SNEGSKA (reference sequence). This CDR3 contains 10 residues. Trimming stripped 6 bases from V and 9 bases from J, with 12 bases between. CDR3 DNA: TGCAGTGCCAACCAACTGGGGCAGTACTCC. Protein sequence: CSANQLGQYS.

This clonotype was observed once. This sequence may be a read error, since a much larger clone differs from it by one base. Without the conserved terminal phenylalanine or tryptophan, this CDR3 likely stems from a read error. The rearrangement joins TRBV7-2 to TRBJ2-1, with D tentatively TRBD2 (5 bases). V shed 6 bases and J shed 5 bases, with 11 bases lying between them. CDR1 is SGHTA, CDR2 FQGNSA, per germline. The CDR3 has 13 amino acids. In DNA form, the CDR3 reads TGTGCCAGCAGACGGGAAGTTAACAATGAGCAGTTCTCC. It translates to CASRREVNNEQFS.

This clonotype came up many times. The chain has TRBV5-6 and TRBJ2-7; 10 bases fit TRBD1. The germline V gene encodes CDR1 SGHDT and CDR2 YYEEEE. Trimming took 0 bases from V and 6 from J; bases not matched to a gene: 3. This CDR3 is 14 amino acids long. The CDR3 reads CASSLGTGGREQYF. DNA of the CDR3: TGTGCCAGCAGCTTGGGGACAGGGGGTCGCGAGCAGTACTTC.